This TCR beta chain was sequenced for a study of STAT5B mutations in CD4+ large granular lymphocyte leukemia. Germline lookup yields CDR1 LNHDA and CDR2 SQIVND (reference sequence). The V end lost 3 bases, the J end lost 5 bases, and 10 bases lay between the germline ends. The CDR3 sequence is 14 residues long. Details on this clone: Its antigen remains unidentified.

This table comes from immunoSEQ multiplex PCR, and its TCRdb copy is limited to in-frame clones, with some not included. The table has 45,000 to 50,000 clones, approximately 84% seen once. Notes on the study in general: Patient CD4-sorted repertoires looked more clonal than healthy CD4+ repertoires, even without putative leukemic clones. Compared with healthy controls (2/35), patient top clones favored TRBV06 (8/27).

Source material: CD4+ T cells from blood buffy coats. The receptor was isolated from a human donor in good health. The J gene is TRBJ1-4, the V gene TRBV19, with D hard to call. The chain's CDR3 is CASSMAGDNEKLFF. For the CDR3, the DNA is TGTGCCAGTAGTATGGCGGGTGACAATGAAAAACTGTTTTTT.